One and the same sample provided the 18 T cell receptor beta chains below, sequenced in a study of T cell changes during pregnancy in multiple sclerosis. Generated by immunoSEQ multiplex PCR, the TCRdb table keeps only in-frame clones and is missing some. The table includes more than 55,000 clones, 94% detected once. The material was CD8+ T cells from peripheral blood mononuclear cells, obtained in the third trimester of pregnancy. The source is a female donor with multiple sclerosis, enrolled in a pregnancy study.

This rearrangement joins TRBV27 to TRBJ2-2; TRBD2 might be the D (6 bases). The CDR3 has 15 amino acids. Per germline, CDR1 MNHEY and CDR2 SMNVEV (reference sequence). V lost 2 bases and J 2 bases, leaving 9 bases between the germline ends. As DNA, the CDR3 is TGTGCCAGCAGTTTAGGGCGGGGAAACACCGGGGAGCTGTTTTTT. Its translation: CASSLGRGNTGELFF.

The rearrangement joins TRBV11-2 to TRBJ1-1, with a weak D call TRBD1 (5 bases). Germline loops: CDR1 SGHAT, CDR2 FQNNGV. The CDR3 runs 16 residues. Trimming left V 3 bases short and J 1 base short, with 15 bases between. The CDR3 sequence is CASSFGPMTANTEAFF. For the CDR3, the DNA is TGTGCCAGCAGCTTCGGACCCATGACAGCGAACACTGAAGCTTTCTTT.

The table lists this clone with a count of one. The chain joins TRBV19 to TRBJ2-7, with 7 positions matching TRBD1. This CDR3 contains 14 residues. With V trimmed by 3 bases and J by 4 bases, 6 bases remained unmatched. In germline, CDR1 is LNHDA, CDR2 SQIVND (reference sequence). In nucleotides, the CDR3 is TGTGCCAGTAGTATCGAGACAGGGATATACGAGCAGTACTTC. Amino acid sequence: CASSIETGIYEQYF.

CDR3: CASSLTPLYNTGELFF. CDR3 DNA: TGTGCCAGCAGCTTGACTCCACTATATAACACCGGGGAGCTGTTTTTT. The chain recombines TRBV5-6 with TRBJ2-2; D not resolved. Germline V CDR1 and CDR2: SGHDT, YYEEEE. Trimming removed 1 base from V and 2 bases from J, with 12 bases in between. The CDR3 length is 16 residues.

The rearrangement uses TRBV4-3 and TRBJ2-7; 10 bases line up with TRBD2. This CDR3 has 18 amino acids. Germline loops: CDR1 LGHNA, CDR2 YSLEER. V was clipped by 0 bases and J by 0 bases; unmatched bases: 8. CDR3 residues: CASSQEPPGLADSYEQYF. CDR3 in DNA: TGCGCCAGCAGCCAAGAACCCCCCGGACTAGCGGACTCCTACGAGCAGTACTTC.

This clone was found once. V is TRBV10-3 and J is TRBJ1-2; no reliable D call. This CDR3 comprises 12 residues. CDR1 ENHRY and CDR2 SYGVKD come from the germline V gene. V lost 2 bases and J 4 bases, leaving 5 bases between the germline ends. The CDR3 DNA is TGTGCCATCAGTGAGGGCCCCTATGGCTACACCTTC. Translated, it gives CAISEGPYGYTF.

The V gene is TRBV5-6, the J gene TRBJ2-7; 11 bases align to TRBD2. Germline loops: CDR1 SGHDT, CDR2 YYEEEE. The CDR3 extends over 19 amino acids. The V gene end was trimmed by 5 bases and the J gene end by 2 bases; junction bases not matched to a gene: 18. DNA of the CDR3: TGTGCCAGCAGTATTTGGGGACTAGCGGATCAGGGGTCCCCCTACGAGCAGTACTTC. Translation gives CASSIWGLADQGSPYEQYF.

V and J are TRBV4-1 and TRBJ1-5; D remains unclear. Trimming cost V 0 bases and J 0 bases, with 9 bases left between them. CDR1 is MGHRA and CDR2 is YSYEKL in the germline V gene. This CDR3 spans 16 amino acids. The CDR3 DNA sequence: TGCGCCAGCAGCCAAGAGATCGGGAATAGCAATCAGCCCCAGCATTTT. It encodes CASSQEIGNSNQPQHF.

The chain joins TRBV15 to TRBJ1-1; possible D gene TRBD1, 5 bases. The germline V gene encodes CDR1 LNHNV and CDR2 YYDKDF (reference sequence). The length of the CDR3 is 15 residues. V was shortened by 0 bases and J by 0 bases, with 8 bases between the two germline ends. CDR3 amino acids: CATSREEGLNTEAFF. For the CDR3, the DNA is TGTGCCACCAGCAGAGAGGAGGGGCTGAACACTGAAGCTTTCTTT. The whole variable domain, filled in from reference TRBV15 and TRBJ1-1, reads DAMVIQNPRYQVTQFGKPVTLSCSQTLNHNVMYWYQQKSSQAPKLLFHYYDKDFNNEADTPDNFQSRRPNTSFCFLDIRSPGLGDTAMYLCATSREEGLNTEAFFGQGTRLTVV.

CDR3 in DNA: TGTGCCAGCAGCTTAGGAGGGAGGGCCGTCGGGGAGCTGTTTTTT. This sequence encodes CASSLGGRAVGELFF. J is TRBJ2-2 and V is TRBV11-2, with 7 bases identical to TRBD2. The CDR3 runs to 15 residues. Germline V CDR1 and CDR2: SGHAT, FQNNGV. The ends lost 1 base at V and 7 bases at J; junction bases unmatched: 6.

This chain joins TRBV7-9 and TRBJ2-7; 7 bases map to TRBD1. Losses at the gene ends were 4 bases for V and 2 bases for J; bases not matched to a gene: 5. The germline CDR1 and CDR2 sequences are SEHNR and FQNEAQ (reference sequence). CDR3 size: 14 residues. CDR3 loop: CASSSPGQTYEQYF. The CDR3 bases are TGTGCCAGCAGCTCCCCGGGACAGACCTACGAGCAGTACTTC.

This chain uses TRBV11-2 with TRBJ2-3, with D perhaps matching TRBD2 (5 bases). The germline V and J ends were trimmed by 5 bases and 3 bases, with 21 bases remaining between them. In germline, CDR1 is SGHAT, CDR2 FQNNGV. The CDR3 totals 17 residues. This chain's CDR3 is CASSPNRGLARTDTQYF. CDR3 nucleotide sequence: TGTGCCAGCAGCCCAAACCGGGGATTGGCCCGTACAGATACGCAGTATTTT. The entire variable domain, with the rest obtained from reference TRBV11-2 and TRBJ2-3, is as follows: EAGVAQSPRYKIIEKRQSVAFWCNPISGHATLYWYQQILGQGPKLLIQFQNNGVVDDSQLPKDRFSAERLKGVDSTLKIQPAKLEDSAVYLCASSPNRGLARTDTQYFGPGTRLTVL.

This rearrangement joins TRBV27 to TRBJ1-4, with TRBD1 matching over 8 bases. The length of the CDR3 is 16 residues. CDR1 is MNHEY and CDR2 is SMNVEV in the germline V gene (reference sequence). V dropped 3 bases and J dropped 4; count of bases not matched to a gene: 7. The CDR3 nucleotides read TGTGCCAGCAGTTTTCGAGGGACAGGCCTTAATGAAAAACTGTTTTTT. It translates to CASSFRGTGLNEKLFF.

This clone showed up just once. The V call is TRBV27, the J call TRBJ2-1, with TRBD2 matching 7 bases. Per the germline V gene, CDR1 is MNHEY and CDR2 is SMNVEV (reference sequence). The CDR3 totals 14 residues. Trimming took 2 bases from V and 7 from J; bases not matched to a gene: 5. The CDR3 here is CASSLLGGPNEQFF. CDR3 DNA: TGTGCCAGCAGTTTACTGGGAGGGCCTAATGAGCAGTTCTTC.

This chain links TRBV30 with TRBJ2-1; TRBD2 aligns across 9 bases. Germline V CDR1 and CDR2: GTSNPN, SVGIG (reference sequence). The CDR3 length is 15 residues. Trimming took 2 bases from V and 4 from J; bases not matched to a gene: 6. CDR3 region: CAWSPTSGLYNEQFF. As DNA, the CDR3 is TGTGCCTGGAGTCCGACTAGCGGCCTATACAATGAGCAGTTCTTC. Filled out from reference TRBV30 and TRBJ2-1, the complete variable domain reads SQTIHQWPATLVQPVGSPLSLECTVEGTSNPNLYWYRQAAGRGLQLLFYSVGIGQISSEVPQNLSASRPQDRQFILSSKKLLLSDSGFYLCAWSPTSGLYNEQFFGPGTRLTVL.

A single count supports this clone. The chain couples TRBV5-1 to TRBJ1-2, with TRBD1 as a possible D gene (5 bases). The V gene's germline CDR1 is SGHRS and CDR2 YFSETQ. CDR3 length: 13 residues. Trimming removed 2 bases at V and 4 bases at J, with 9 bases between. The CDR3, as DNA: TGCGCCAGCAGCTTATGGGGCTTCTATGGCTACACCTTC. This codes for CASSLWGFYGYTF.

The chain links TRBV9 to TRBJ2-1; no definite D call. Germline CDR1 reads SGDLS; CDR2 reads YYNGEE. This CDR3 has 13 amino acids. The ends were cut back, 3 bases at V and 6 bases at J, with 10 bases in the middle. CDR3 protein: CASSGYGFNEQFF. CDR3 nucleotide sequence: TGTGCCAGCAGCGGCTACGGGTTCAATGAGCAGTTCTTC.

V is TRBV13 and J is TRBJ2-3, with 8 positions matching TRBD2. V lost 2 bases to trimming and J lost 2 bases; unmatched junction nucleotides: 6. The CDR3 extends over 16 amino acids. Per germline, CDR1 PRHDT and CDR2 FYEKMQ (reference sequence). The DNA of the CDR3 is TGTGCCAGCAGCTTATTTACTAGCGGTTCCACAGATACGCAGTATTTT. Translation gives CASSLFTSGSTDTQYF.